This paragraph covers one T cell receptor (beta chain) sequence. Germline CDR1 and CDR2: MNHEY and SMNVEV (reference sequence). CDR3 length: 17 residues. The trim removed 5 bases at V and 0 bases at J, leaving 11 bases unmatched. This entry comes from a study of Ad26.COV2.S vaccination and SARS-CoV-2 variants. The repertoire was sequenced with immunoSEQ multiplex PCR; TCRdb's copy has only in-frame clones and lacks some. Seen here are fewer than 150,000 clones, roughly 90% observed once, and the top ten hold 5%. The sequences come from peripheral blood, collected after recovery from COVID-19. V and J are TRBV27 and TRBJ1-2; 8 positions match TRBD1. This receptor was taken from a human donor who had recovered from COVID-19. The CDR3 reads CASSPTLTGVTNYGYTF. The CDR3 DNA follows: TGTGCCAGCAGTCCCACCTTGACAGGGGTTACTAACTATGGCTACACCTTC.